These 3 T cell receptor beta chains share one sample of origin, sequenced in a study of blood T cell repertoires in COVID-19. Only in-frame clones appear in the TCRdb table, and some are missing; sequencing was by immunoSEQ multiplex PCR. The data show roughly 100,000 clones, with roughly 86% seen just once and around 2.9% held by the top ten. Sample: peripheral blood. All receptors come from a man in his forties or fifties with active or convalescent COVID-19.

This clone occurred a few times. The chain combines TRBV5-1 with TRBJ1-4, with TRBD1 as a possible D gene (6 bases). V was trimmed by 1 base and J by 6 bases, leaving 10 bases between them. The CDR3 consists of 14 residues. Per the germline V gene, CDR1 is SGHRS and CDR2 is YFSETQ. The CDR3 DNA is TGCGCCAGCAGCTTGACCCCAGGGGATGAAAAACTGTTTTTT. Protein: CASSLTPGDEKLFF.

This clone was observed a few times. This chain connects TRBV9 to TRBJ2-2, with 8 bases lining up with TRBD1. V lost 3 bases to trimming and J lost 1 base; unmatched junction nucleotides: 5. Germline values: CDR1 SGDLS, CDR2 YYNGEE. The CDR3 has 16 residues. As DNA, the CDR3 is TGTGCCAGCAGCGCGGACAGGGTAATGAACACCGGGGAGCTGTTTTTT. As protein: CASSADRVMNTGELFF. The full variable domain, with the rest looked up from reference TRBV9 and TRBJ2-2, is DSGVTQTPKHLITATGQRVTLRCSPRSGDLSVYWYQQSLDQGLQFLIQYYNGEERAKGNILERFSAQQFPDLHSELNLSSLELGDSALYFCASSADRVMNTGELFFGEGSRLTVL.

The CDR3 DNA reads as TGTGCCAGCAGTTCCGACGACAGGGGAGGTGCTGGCTACACCTTC. Encoded protein: CASSSDDRGGAGYTF. The chain uses TRBV6-6 and TRBJ1-2; 8 nucleotides agree with TRBD1. From germline, CDR1 is MNHNY and CDR2 SVGAGI (reference sequence). V shed 4 bases and J 7 bases; nucleotides not matched to a gene: 11. The CDR3 length is 15 residues.